Listed here are 10 T cell receptor beta chains from one sample, sequenced in a study of cytomegalovirus exposure and HLA in healthy donors. The primer mix had 60 Vbeta and 13 Jbeta primers. TCRdb keeps only in-frame clones here, not all; method: immunoSEQ multiplex PCR. The data show 150,000 or so clones, roughly 74% seen once. The sequenced material came from PBMCs. These receptor sequences come from a man aged 18 to 30 in good health and CMV-seropositive.

The chain carries TRBV27 and TRBJ1-2, with TRBD1 identical over 7 bases. Germline V gene lookup returns CDR1 MNHEY and CDR2 SMNVEV (reference sequence). Unmatched junction bases numbered 6, after V lost 5 bases and J lost 3 bases. The CDR3 runs 14 residues. The DNA of the CDR3 is TGTGCCAGCAGTCCCCCTGGGACAGACTATGGCTACACCTTC. This encodes CASSPPGTDYGYTF.

The chain links TRBV5-5 to TRBJ2-7, with 8 positions matching TRBD2. Germline loops: CDR1 SGHKS, CDR2 YYEKEE (reference sequence). The CDR3 is 13 amino acids. The V and J ends lost 7 bases and 2 bases, in that order; junction bases with no gene match: 5. CDR3 bases: TGTGCCAGCCGACTAGCGATGCCCTACGAGCAGTACTTC. Residues: CASRLAMPYEQYF.

The chain is built from TRBV6-1 and TRBJ2-2; TRBD2 matches at 9 bases. This CDR3 has 15 amino acids. Germline assignment: CDR1 MNHNS and CDR2 SASEGT. J lost 3 bases, V lost 7 bases, and 6 bases had no gene match. The CDR3 here is CASILAGAYTGELFF. For the CDR3, the DNA is TGTGCCAGCATATTAGCGGGAGCTTACACCGGGGAGCTGTTTTTT.

The J gene is TRBJ2-7, the V gene TRBV18, with D unclear. The CDR3 runs 11 residues. Germline V gene sequence: CDR1 KGHSH, CDR2 LQKENI. V lost 6 bases, J lost 0 bases, and 3 bases lay in between. CDR3 region: CASSGSYEQYF. The CDR3 DNA reads TGTGCCAGCTCCGGCTCCTACGAGCAGTACTTC.

This clone was seen a handful of times. The rearrangement uses TRBV5-1 and TRBJ1-4; possible D gene TRBD1, 5 bases. The V end lost 0 bases, the J end lost 8 bases, and 17 bases lay between the germline ends. The germline CDR1 and CDR2 sequences are SGHRS and YFSETQ. The CDR3 covers 16 residues. The CDR3 here is CASSLGSGQGGEKLFF. CDR3 DNA: TGCGCCAGCAGCTTGGGATCTGGACAAGGTGGCGAAAAACTGTTTTTT.

The CDR3 reads CASSTGSQGDTQYF. CDR3 bases: TGTGCCAGCAGCACCGGGTCTCAGGGAGATACGCAGTATTTT. The chain is built from TRBV5-4 and TRBJ2-3; D perhaps matches TRBD1 (5 bases). The CDR3 consists of 14 residues. Germline V CDR1 and CDR2: SGHNT, YYREEE (reference sequence). Trimming left V 4 bases short and J 5 bases short, with 14 bases between.

The chain has TRBV18 and TRBJ1-3; D is unresolved. Germline values: CDR1 KGHSH, CDR2 LQKENI. V gave up 0 bases and J gave up 7 bases, with 16 bases separating them. This CDR3 spans 16 amino acids. CDR3 in amino acids: CASSPPGQLRANTIYF. As DNA, the CDR3 is TGTGCCAGCTCACCACCGGGCCAACTGCGGGCTAACACCATATATTTT.

This clone was recorded only once. V gene TRBV29-1 combines with J gene TRBJ2-1, with a possible D match to TRBD1 (7 bases). The V gene lost 3 bases and the J gene lost 4 bases, with 10 bases spanning the gap. Germline CDR1 SQVTM, CDR2 ANQGSEA. The CDR3 length is 13 residues. The CDR3 region is CSVDRGEYNEQFF. CDR3 sequence (DNA): TGCAGCGTTGACAGGGGGGAGTACAATGAGCAGTTCTTC.

The chain combines TRBV28 with TRBJ1-5; D unclear. The V end lost 6 bases, the J end lost 4 bases, and 4 bases lay between the germline ends. Per germline, CDR1 MDHEN and CDR2 SYDVKM. The CDR3 loop spans 11 amino acids. The CDR3 DNA sequence: TGTGCCAGCAGGAGTAATCAGCCCCAGCATTTT. Its protein product is CASRSNQPQHF.

The V call is TRBV6-6, the J call TRBJ2-2; the match to TRBD2 covers 7 bases. Looked up from germline, CDR1 is MNHNY and CDR2 is SVGAGI (reference sequence). The length of the CDR3 is 16 residues. The trim removed 5 bases at V and 7 bases at J, leaving 13 bases unmatched. The CDR3 is CASSRNSGPKGGELFF. DNA for the CDR3: TGTGCCAGCAGTCGGAATAGCGGGCCTAAGGGCGGGGAGCTGTTTTTT.